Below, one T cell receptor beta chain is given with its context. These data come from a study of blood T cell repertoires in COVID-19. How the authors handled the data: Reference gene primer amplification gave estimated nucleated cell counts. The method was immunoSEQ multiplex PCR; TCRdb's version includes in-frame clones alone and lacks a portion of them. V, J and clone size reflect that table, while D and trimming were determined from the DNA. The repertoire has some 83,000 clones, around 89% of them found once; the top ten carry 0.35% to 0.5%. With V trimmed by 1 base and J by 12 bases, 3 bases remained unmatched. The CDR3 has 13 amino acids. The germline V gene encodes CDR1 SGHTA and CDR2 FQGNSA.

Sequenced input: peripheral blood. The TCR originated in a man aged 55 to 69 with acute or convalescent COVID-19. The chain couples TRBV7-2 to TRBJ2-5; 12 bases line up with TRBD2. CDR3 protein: CASSLGLAGGEYF. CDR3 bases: TGTGCCAGCAGCTTAGGTCTAGCGGGGGGGGAGTACTTC.